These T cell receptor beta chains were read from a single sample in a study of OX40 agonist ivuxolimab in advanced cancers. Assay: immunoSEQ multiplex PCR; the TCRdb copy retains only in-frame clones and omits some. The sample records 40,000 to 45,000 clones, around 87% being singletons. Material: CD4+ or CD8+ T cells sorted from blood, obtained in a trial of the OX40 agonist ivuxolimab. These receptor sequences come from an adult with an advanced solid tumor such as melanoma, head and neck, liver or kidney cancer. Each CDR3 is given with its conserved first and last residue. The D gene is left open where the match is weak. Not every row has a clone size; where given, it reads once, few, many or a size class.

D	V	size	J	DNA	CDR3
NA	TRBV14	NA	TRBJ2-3	TGTGCCAGCAGCCCCAGGGTTGCAGATACGCAGTATTTT	CASSPRVADTQYF
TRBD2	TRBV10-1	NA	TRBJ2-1	TGCGCCAGCAGTGAGCTCGGGGTAGCGGGAGTGGGTGAGCAGTTCTTC	CASSELGVAGVGEQFF
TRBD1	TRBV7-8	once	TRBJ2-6	TGTGCCAGCAGCTTAAGGGACAGTACGTCTGGGGCCAACGTCCTGACTTTC	CASSLRDSTSGANVLTF
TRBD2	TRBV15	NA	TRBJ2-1	TGTGCCACCAGCGGAAAGCGGGAGAGATTTCGCAATGAGCAGTTCTTC	CATSGKRERFRNEQFF
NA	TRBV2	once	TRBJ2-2	TGTGCCAGCAGTGAATCAGTCAACACCGGGGAGCTGTTTTTT	CASSESVNTGELFF
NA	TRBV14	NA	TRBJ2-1	TGTGCCAGCAGCCAAGCGCCTAGCTGGGCCAATGAGCAGTTCTTC	CASSQAPSWANEQFF
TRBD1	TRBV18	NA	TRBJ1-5	TGTGCCAGCTCACCAGGGACAGCCAGCAATCAGCCCCAGCATTTT	CASSPGTASNQPQHF
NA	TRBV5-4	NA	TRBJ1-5	TGTGCCAGCAGCTTTAAGGGTCCCAATCAGCCCCAGCATTTT	CASSFKGPNQPQHF
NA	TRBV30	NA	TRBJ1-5	TGTGCCTGGAGTGTGGGGTTTAGCAATCAGCCCCAGCATTTT	CAWSVGFSNQPQHF
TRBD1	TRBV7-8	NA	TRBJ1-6	TGTGCCAGCAGCTTAAGGGCCGGGACAGGGCAAAATTCACCCCTCCACTTT	CASSLRAGTGQNSPLHF
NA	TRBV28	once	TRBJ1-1	TGTGCCAGCAGTTTAGGGGTCATGAACACTGAAGCTTTCTTT	CASSLGVMNTEAFF
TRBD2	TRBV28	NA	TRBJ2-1	TGTGCCAGCAAGACTAGCGGGGCGAGCTCCTACAATGAGCAGTTCTTC	CASKTSGASSYNEQFF
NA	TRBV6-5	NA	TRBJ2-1	TGTGCCAGTCGCCCAGTAATTAACAATGAGCAGTTCTTC	CASRPVINNEQFF
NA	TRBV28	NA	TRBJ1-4	TGTGCCAGCAGTCCCCCCCTTGGGGCAACTAATGAAAAACTGTTTTTT	CASSPPLGATNEKLFF
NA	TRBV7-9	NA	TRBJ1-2	TGTGCCAGCGGGGGGGGCACTGGCTACACCTTC	CASGGGTGYTF
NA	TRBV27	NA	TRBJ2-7	TGTGCCAGCAGTTCAAGGAGGACACCATCCGAGCAGTACTTC	CASSSRRTPSEQYF
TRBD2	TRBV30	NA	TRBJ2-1	TGTGCCTGGAGTGTACGGCTAGCGGGAGCCTACAATGAGCAGTTCTTC	CAWSVRLAGAYNEQFF
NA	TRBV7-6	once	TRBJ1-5	TGTGCCAGCAGCTTAGATCTGGGTCAGCCCCAGCATTTT	CASSLDLGQPQHF
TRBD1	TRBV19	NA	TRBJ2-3	TGTGCCAGTAGTCTAACAGGGGGCGCGGGCACAGATACGCAGTATTTT	CASSLTGGAGTDTQYF
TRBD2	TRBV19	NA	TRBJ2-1	TGTGCCAGTAGTATCCCGGAACTAGCGGGGGAGCAGTTCTTC	CASSIPELAGEQFF
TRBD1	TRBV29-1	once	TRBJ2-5	TGCAGCGTTCCGGACAGGGGGCGCCGGGAGACCCAGTACTTC	CSVPDRGRRETQYF
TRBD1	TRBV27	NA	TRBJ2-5	TGTGCCAGCTCCCGAGGGGGCGCAGGAAAGACCCAGTACTTC	CASSRGGAGKTQYF
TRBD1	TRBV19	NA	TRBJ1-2	TGTGCCAGTAGTCCCCTCACGTCCCGGGACAGGGATGGCTACACCTTC	CASSPLTSRDRDGYTF
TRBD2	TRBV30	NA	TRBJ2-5	TGTGCCTGGAGCGATTCTAGCGGGAGGTTTAGGTTTGAGACCCAGTACTTC	CAWSDSSGRFRFETQYF
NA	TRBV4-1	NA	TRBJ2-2	TGCGCCAGCAGCCAAGTCTCCGGGAGCACCGGGGAGCTGTTTTTT	CASSQVSGSTGELFF
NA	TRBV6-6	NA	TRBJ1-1	TGTGCCAGCAGTTACAAGGTGAACACTGAAGCTTTCTTT	CASSYKVNTEAFF
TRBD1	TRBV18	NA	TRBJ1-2	TGTGCCAGCTCACGGGGACAGGGGGCTGGCTATGGCTACACCTTC	CASSRGQGAGYGYTF
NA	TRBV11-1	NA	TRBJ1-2	TGTGCCAGCAGCTTCGGGCCCAACTATGGCTACACCTTC	CASSFGPNYGYTF
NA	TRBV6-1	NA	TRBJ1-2	TGTGCCAGCAGCCAAATAAGATCCTATGGCTACACCTTC	CASSQIRSYGYTF
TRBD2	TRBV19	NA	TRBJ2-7	TGTGCCAGTAGTCCAGGGACTAGCGGGCGCTACGAGCAGTACTTC	CASSPGTSGRYEQYF
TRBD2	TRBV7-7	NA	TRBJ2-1	TGTGCTAGCAGCGAGACTAGCGGGAACTACAATGAGCAGTTCTTC	CASSETSGNYNEQFF
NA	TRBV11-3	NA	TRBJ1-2	TGTGCCAGCAGCCTCAACAGGGAGTTTGGCTACACCTTC	CASSLNREFGYTF
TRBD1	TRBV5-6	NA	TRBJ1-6	TGTGCCAGCAGCCGGGACAGGGTTGCTTCACCCCTCCACTTT	CASSRDRVASPLHF
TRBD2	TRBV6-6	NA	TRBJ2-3	TGTGCCAGCAGACCTGGACTAGCGGTCGGCACAGATACGCAGTATTTT	CASRPGLAVGTDTQYF
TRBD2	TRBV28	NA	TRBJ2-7	TGTGCCAGCAGTTTTCTCGGGAGGACCTCCTACGAGCAGTACTTC	CASSFLGRTSYEQYF
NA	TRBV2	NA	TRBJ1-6	TGTGCCAGCAGTGAATTAGAAGCAGACAAAAATTCACCCCTCCACTTT	CASSELEADKNSPLHF
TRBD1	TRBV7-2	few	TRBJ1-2	TGTGCCAGCACCTTAATGACAGGGGGGGAAGGCTACACCTTC	CASTLMTGGEGYTF
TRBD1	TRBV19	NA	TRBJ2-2	TGTGCCAGTAGTGGACAGGGGCAGGGGACCGGGGAGCTGTTTTTT	CASSGQGQGTGELFF
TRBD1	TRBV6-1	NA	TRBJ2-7	TGTGCCAGCACAAGACAGGGGTACGAGCAGTACTTC	CASTRQGYEQYF
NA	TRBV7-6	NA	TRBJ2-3	TGTGCCAGCAGCTTTTCTCTTACGCAGTATTTT	CASSFSLTQYF
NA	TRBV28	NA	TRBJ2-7	TGTGCCAGCAGGAGGACATCATACGAGCAGTACTTC	CASRRTSYEQYF
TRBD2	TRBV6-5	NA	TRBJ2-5	TGTGCCAGCAGTCCCGGGAGGTACAATTGGGAGACCCAGTACTTC	CASSPGRYNWETQYF
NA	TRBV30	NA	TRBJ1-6	TGTGCCTGGAGTCCCGACACATATAGGGCCCTCCACTTT	CAWSPDTYRALHF
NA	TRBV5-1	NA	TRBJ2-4	TGCGCCAGCAGCTTGAGTACAGTAGCCAAAAACATTCAGTACTTC	CASSLSTVAKNIQYF
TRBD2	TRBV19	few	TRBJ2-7	TGTGCCAGTACGACTAGCGGGAGTTCCTCCGAGCAGTACTTC	CASTTSGSSSEQYF
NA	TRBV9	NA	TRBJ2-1	TGTGCCAGCAGCGTAGCTTATAGATTCAATGAGCAGTTCTTC	CASSVAYRFNEQFF